This T cell receptor (beta chain) is from a study of blood T cell repertoires in COVID-19. Authors' analysis steps: Amplified reference gene primers provided the basis for estimating nucleated cell counts. Using immunoSEQ multiplex PCR, the repertoire was profiled, and TCRdb retains in-frame clones only, with some absent. V and J calls and clone size are those listed in that table; D and trimming were worked out from the DNA. Of 200,000 to 300,000 clones listed, about 91% are singletons. The germline V and J ends were trimmed by 0 bases and 6 bases, with 19 bases remaining between them. The germline CDR1 and CDR2 sequences are KGHDR and SFDVKD. The CDR3 covers 17 residues. The study drew participants aged roughly 18 to 89 years from under 30 US areas.

Sequencing was carried out using PBMCs or T cells enriched from blood (not recorded which). This clonotype originated in a middle-aged woman with acute COVID-19. This chain joins TRBV24-1 and TRBJ1-2; unclear D gene. The DNA of the CDR3 is TGTGCCACCAGTGATTTGCGGGTGAAGGTATTTGTCCATGGCTACACCTTC. Protein: CATSDLRVKVFVHGYTF.